Listed here are 2 T cell receptor beta chains from one sample, sequenced in a study of siplizumab effects on memory and regulatory T cells. Generated by immunoSEQ multiplex PCR, the TCRdb table keeps only in-frame clones and is missing some. The data hold more than 95,000 clones, with about 92% observed a single time. Material: CD4+ T cells sorted from blood. The source of these receptors is a human donor in good health.

This chain uses TRBV9 with TRBJ2-1, with 13 bases fitting TRBD2. The CDR3 runs to 16 residues. With 5 bases clipped from V and 7 bases from J, the junction kept 9 bases outside the gene matches. CDR1 and CDR2 (germline): SGDLS, YYNGEE. CDR3 coding DNA: TGTGCCAGCAGTATAACTAGCGGGAGGGCGGGGAATGAGCAGTTCTTC. Its translation is CASSITSGRAGNEQFF.

The chain links TRBV6-5 to TRBJ1-6, with 10 bases matching TRBD1. Trimming removed 2 bases from V and 10 bases from J; junction bases left unmatched: 5. This CDR3 is 15 amino acids long. Germline V gene lookup returns CDR1 MNHEY and CDR2 SVGAGI. The CDR3 loop is CASSYGTGVRSPLHF. CDR3 sequence (DNA): TGTGCCAGCAGTTACGGGACAGGGGTTCGGTCACCCCTCCACTTT.